This is a list of T cell receptor beta chains from one sample in a study of early stage breast cancer tumors. Repertoires were generated with immunoSEQ multiplex PCR, while TCRdb's copy carries only in-frame clones and drops some. Among some 75,000 clones listed, around 85% were seen once. What was sequenced was blood. These TCRs come from a person in their 60s with breast cancer. Each CDR3 is given with its conserved first and last residue.

j_gene,v_gene,CDR3aa
TRBJ2-5,TRBV25-1,CASSSTGDFQETQYF
TRBJ1-6,TRBV6-1,CASSDPLIYNSPLHF
TRBJ2-3,TRBV2,CASERETGATDTQYF
TRBJ2-3,TRBV11-2,CASSLSTDTQYF
TRBJ1-5,TRBV19,CASSMGGVGNQPQHF
TRBJ2-7,TRBV11-2,CASSFPGTGWQEQYF
TRBJ1-3,TRBV9,CASSVVGRSSGNTIYF
TRBJ1-2,TRBV18,CASSRGQPDYGYTF
TRBJ2-3,TRBV7-2,CASSLVGQGAIRNTQYF
TRBJ1-6,TRBV7-9,CASSSMRGAYSPLHF
TRBJ1-1,TRBV5-1,CASTSGFDTEAFF
TRBJ2-5,TRBV7-9,CASSLEGIGTQYF
TRBJ1-1,TRBV28,CASRLSGRYTEAFF
TRBJ1-6,TRBV2,CASRPGTTNSPLHF
TRBJ1-2,TRBV2,CASSELAGGVGGYTF
TRBJ2-7,TRBV18,CASSPLRAGSTSYEQYF
TRBJ1-4,TRBV5-5,CASSPRDRGEKLFF